A single sample gave rise to the 22 T cell receptor beta chains below, sequenced in a study of blood T cells in healthy people across ages. Sample-barcoded 5' priming and a J-beta primer mix drove a second PCR of 7 to 11 cycles. TCRdb itself ran the 5' RACE reads through MiXCR, one entry per CDR3 protein. Among 1.6 million or so distinct CDR3 sequences listed, roughly a third were seen once. What was sequenced was blood. These receptors were obtained from a woman in her 30s in good health.

This chain uses TRBV9 with TRBJ2-7; D remains ambiguous. Germline CDR1 reads SGDLS; CDR2 reads YYNGEE. CDR3 length equals 13 residues. The V and J ends lost 9 bases and 2 bases respectively, with 15 bases between them. As DNA, the CDR3 is TGTGCCATATCCGAAAAGGAAACCTACGAGCAGTACTTC. Its translation: CAISEKETYEQYF.

The rearrangement links TRBV10-1 to TRBJ2-5; the D gene is possibly TRBD2 (5 bases). Germline V gives CDR1 WNHNN, CDR2 SYGVQD (reference sequence). Trimming removed 11 bases from V and 2 bases from J, with 21 bases in between. The CDR3 runs 15 residues. Here the CDR3 DNA reads TGCGCCGCCAGCGGCGTTGAGACAACTCAAGAGACCCAGTACTTC. Residues: CAASGVETTQETQYF.

J is TRBJ2-1 and V is TRBV9; D remains unclear. The V gene's germline CDR1 is SGDLS and CDR2 YYNGEE. The V end lost 0 bases, the J end lost 5 bases, and 6 bases lay between the germline ends. The CDR3 is 13 residues long. The CDR3 spells CASSVGTHNEQFF. In DNA form, the CDR3 reads TGTGCCAGCAGCGTAGGAACACACAATGAGCAGTTCTTC.

The gene calls are TRBV5-6 and TRBJ1-4, with D possibly TRBD1 on 5 matching bases. V lost 0 bases to trimming and J lost 8 bases, with 17 bases between them. The CDR3 sequence is 16 residues long. Germline-derived CDR1 and CDR2 are SGHDT and YYEEEE. Written as DNA, the CDR3 is TGTGCCAGCAGCTTGGCCGGCGGAGGGGCAAGGGAAAAACTGTTTTTT. This encodes CASSLAGGGAREKLFF.

This clonotype was detected a few times. The chain couples TRBV20-1 to TRBJ2-1; 7 bases align to TRBD2. With V trimmed by 0 bases and J by 0 bases, 5 bases remained unmatched. CDR1 is DFQATT, CDR2 SNEGSKA, per germline (reference sequence). This CDR3 is built from 16 residues. CDR3 in DNA: TGCAGTGCTAGAGATCGGGAGGCCAGCTCCTACAATGAGCAGTTCTTC. Its protein product is CSARDREASSYNEQFF.

Only a few counts were recorded for this clonotype. V usage is TRBV10-3 and J usage is TRBJ1-2; 9 bases agree with TRBD1. CDR1 and CDR2 (germline): ENHRY, SYGVKD. This CDR3 comprises 14 residues. V trimming: 6 bases; J trimming: 6 bases; junction bases outside the gene matches: 8. The CDR3 loop is CAIRETGTGNGYTF. CDR3 nucleotides: TGTGCCATCAGAGAGACCGGGACAGGGAATGGCTACACCTTC.

The V call is TRBV2, the J call TRBJ2-1; D uncertain. This CDR3 has 14 residues. V lost 6 bases to trimming and J lost 3 bases, with 12 bases between them. In germline, CDR1 is SNHLY, CDR2 FYNNEI. The CDR3 reads CASSLGWNYNEQFF. CDR3 DNA sequence: TGTGCCAGCAGCTTAGGTTGGAACTACAATGAGCAGTTCTTC.

The DNA of the CDR3 is TGTGCCAGCAGCTTAGTTGCGGGAATGTACTATGGCTACACCTTC. It codes for CASSLVAGMYYGYTF. V gene TRBV11-2 combines with J gene TRBJ1-2; D not certain. The CDR3 runs 15 residues. Germline loops: CDR1 SGHAT, CDR2 FQNNGV. The V and J ends lost 1 base and 3 bases respectively, with 12 bases between them.

There are a few counts of this clonotype. The rearrangement links TRBV6-6 to TRBJ1-5; D remains ambiguous. Deletions cut 6 bases from V and 1 base from J, with 4 bases between. The CDR3 has 12 residues. Germline values: CDR1 MNHNY, CDR2 SVGAGI (reference sequence). CDR3 nucleotide sequence: TGTGCCAGCAGAACAAGCAATCAGCCCCAGCATTTT. Translated, it gives CASRTSNQPQHF.

V usage is TRBV20-1 and J usage is TRBJ1-1; D is possibly TRBD1 (6 bases). V lost 0 bases and J 4 bases, leaving 21 bases between the germline ends. The CDR3 has 17 amino acids. CDR1 and CDR2 from the germline V gene are DFQATT and SNEGSKA (reference sequence). The CDR3 bases are TGCAGTGCTAGAGATCGGATCAGGGGTGGCCGTGGCACTGAAGCTTTCTTT. Amino acids: CSARDRIRGGRGTEAFF.

CDR3 DNA sequence: TGCAGTGCTAGAGACCCGACCGGGACTAGCGGGAGCTACGAGCAGTACTTC. It translates to CSARDPTGTSGSYEQYF. V gene TRBV20-1 combines with J gene TRBJ2-5; 14 positions agree with TRBD2. The J call is doubtful: the DNA matches TRBJ2-7 better. This CDR3 region has 17 residues. Germline V gene lookup returns CDR1 DFQATT and CDR2 SNEGSKA (reference sequence).

For this clonotype: One junction end disagrees with the germline gene, perhaps due to a read error. The genes are TRBV7-9 and TRBJ2-2, with a possible D match to TRBD2 (5 bases). Germline V gene lookup returns CDR1 SEHNR and CDR2 FQNEAQ (reference sequence). This CDR3 has 15 residues. The CDR3 nucleotides read TGTGCCAGCAGCTTATTTGTCCTTCAGGCCGGGGAGCTGTTGTTT. Encoded protein: CASSLFVLQAGELLF.

This chain connects TRBV7-3 to TRBJ2-3; D is possibly TRBD2 (6 bases). Per the germline V gene, CDR1 is SGHTA and CDR2 is FQGTGA. The CDR3 totals 18 residues. V was cut by 5 bases and J by 2 bases, with 23 bases left in between. The DNA of the CDR3 is TGTGCCAGCAGCCTACTACCCTATTCCCTAGCGCTCACAGATACGCAGTATTTT. Protein product: CASSLLPYSLALTDTQYF. The full variable domain, with the rest looked up from reference TRBV7-3 and TRBJ2-3, is GAGVSQTPSNKVTEKGKYVELRCDPISGHTALYWYRQSLGQGPEFLIYFQGTGAADDSGLPNDRFFAVRPEGSVSTLKIQRTERGDSAVYLCASSLLPYSLALTDTQYFGPGTRLTVL.

In its sample, this clonotype was seen many times. A read error may account for a junction end that differs from germline. The chain combines TRBV2 with TRBJ1-2; D is unresolved. The CDR3 is made up of 14 amino acids. Per the germline V gene, CDR1 is SNHLY and CDR2 is FYNNEI. The CDR3 nucleotides are TGCGCCAGCAGTGAGTCGGGCGGAGCCTATGGCTACACCTTC. Amino acid sequence: CASSESGGAYGYTF.

The chain couples TRBV5-1 to TRBJ2-7, with D maybe TRBD1 (6 bases). Germline loops: CDR1 SGHRS, CDR2 YFSETQ. This CDR3 is 14 amino acids long. Trimming left V 4 bases short and J 0 bases short, with 11 bases between. CDR3 region: CASSQQGTSYEQYF. The CDR3, as DNA: TGCGCCAGCAGCCAACAGGGCACCTCCTACGAGCAGTACTTC.

This rearrangement joins TRBV6-6 to TRBJ1-5; no clear D. This CDR3 is 15 amino acids long. Germline assignment: CDR1 MNHNY and CDR2 SVGAGI (reference sequence). Trimming removed 6 bases at V and 4 bases at J, with 16 bases between. The CDR3 coding sequence is TGTGCCAGCAGCCCTCCGGGCCCAAGAAATCAGCCCCAGCATTTT. This encodes CASSPPGPRNQPQHF.

To note about this clonotype: The junction departs from germline at one end; a sequencing error may be responsible. The V and J genes are TRBV7-9 and TRBJ2-7; D uncertain. The germline gives CDR1 SEHNR, CDR2 FQNEAQ (reference sequence). The CDR3 length is 13 residues. The CDR3 sequence is CAGSLSYVYEQYF. CDR3 DNA: TGTGCCGGCAGCTTATCTTACGTATACGAGCAGTACTTC.

The chain joins TRBV9 to TRBJ2-5; perhaps TRBD1 as D (6 bases). From germline, CDR1 is SGDLS and CDR2 YYNGEE. The CDR3 totals 15 residues. V lost 3 bases and J 4 bases, leaving 16 bases between the germline ends. CDR3 DNA sequence: TGTGCCAGCAGCGCGATCTCAGGGGAATCAGAGACCCAGTACTTC. Its protein is CASSAISGESETQYF.

CDR3 in amino acids: CASSFSGGFYEQYF. The CDR3 nucleotides are TGCGCCAGCAGCTTCAGTGGCGGATTCTACGAGCAGTACTTC. V gene TRBV5-1 combines with J gene TRBJ2-7, with no clear D. CDR1 is SGHRS, CDR2 YFSETQ, per germline. With 2 bases removed from V and 3 bases from J, the gap between germline ends came to 12 bases. The CDR3 covers 14 residues. Full variable domain (rest looked up from reference TRBV5-1 and TRBJ2-7): KAGVTQTPRYLIKTRGQQVTLSCSPISGHRSVSWYQQTPGQGLQFLFEYFSETQRNKGNFPGRFSGRQFSNSRSEMNVSTLELGDSALYLCASSFSGGFYEQYFGPGTRLTVT.

This clonotype was counted only a few times. The CDR3 here is CASSLVRPPTDTQYF. The CDR3 DNA reads as TGTGCCAGCAGCTTAGTGCGGCCGCCGACAGATACGCAGTATTTT. The chain links TRBV7-9 to TRBJ2-3; D not certain. The V end lost 1 base, the J end lost 3 bases, and 11 bases lay between the germline ends. Germline assignment: CDR1 SEHNR and CDR2 FQNEAQ (reference sequence). The length of the CDR3 is 15 residues. The full variable domain, in which reference TRBV7-9 and TRBJ2-3 provide the parts outside the CDR3, is DTGVSQNPRHKITKRGQNVTFRCDPISEHNRLYWYRQTLGQGPEFLTYFQNEAQLEKSRLLSDRFSAERPKGSFSTLEIQRTEQGDSAMYLCASSLVRPPTDTQYFGPGTRLTVL.

This clonotype was seen many times. The chain has TRBV29-1 and TRBJ2-7, with 11 bases matching TRBD2. V lost 6 bases to trimming and J lost 4 bases; unmatched junction nucleotides: 5. Germline loops: CDR1 SQVTM, CDR2 ANQGSEA. The CDR3 consists of 13 residues. This chain's CDR3 is CSVGTSGTYEQYF. CDR3 sequence (DNA): TGCAGCGTCGGGACTAGCGGAACTTACGAGCAGTACTTC.

This chain connects TRBV7-3 to TRBJ2-1; TRBD2 aligns across 11 bases. Trimming at V came to 10 bases and at J to 8 bases, leaving 7 bases not matched to a gene. The CDR3 has 13 residues. The germline gives CDR1 SGHTA, CDR2 FQGTGA. Here the CDR3 reads CATGLAGGDEQFF. The CDR3 DNA sequence: TGTGCCACGGGCTTAGCGGGAGGGGATGAGCAGTTCTTC.